The T cell receptor beta chain under discussion was sequenced for a study of T cells after posttransplantation cyclophosphamide. Trimming at V came to 8 bases and at J to 8 bases, leaving 9 bases not matched to a gene. Germline lookup yields CDR1 KGHSH and CDR2 LQKENI. The CDR3 spans 13 residues. About this clone itself: Its antigen is not identified.

Study results and limitations: Skin or GI-infiltrating T cells shared few TRB sequences with blood. Donor-recipient repertoire similarity was low at 1-2 months, rising over year one.

The protocol was immunoSEQ multiplex PCR, while the TCRdb copy is restricted to in-frame clones and leaves out a portion. The data show under 15,000 clones, about four fifths seen once. The related graft donor's blood sample was taken on the day of bone marrow donation. The chain is built from TRBV18 and TRBJ1-2; 9 nucleotides align to TRBD1. Sequencing was performed on memory CD4+ T cells sorted from PBMCs. The TCR comes from a man in his fifties in good health, CMV-negative, and a related stem cell transplant donor. CDR3 residues: CASMPTGGAGYTF. The CDR3 region has the DNA TGTGCCAGCATGCCCACAGGGGGCGCGGGCTACACCTTC.